These 28 T cell receptor beta chains were all obtained from the same sample, sequenced in a study of T cell repertoires in cytomegalovirus infection. TCRdb redid the calling of the reads with MiXCR, one entry per CDR3 protein. The data show under 200,000 distinct CDR3 sequences, roughly 27% seen once. Input material: PBMCs. Receptors originate from a human donor in good health (CMV status not recorded). Some clones in this sample may be carry-over from other donors' samples.

This clonotype was detected a few times. The chain carries TRBV7-6 and TRBJ2-3; no clear D gene. Trimming left V 1 base short and J 8 bases short, with 4 bases between. The CDR3 is made up of 11 amino acids. The germline V gene encodes CDR1 SGHVS and CDR2 FNYEAQ. DNA of the CDR3: TGTGCCAGCAGCTTAGAGGCTACGCAGTATTTT. Its protein is CASSLEATQYF. Full variable domain (remainder filled in from reference TRBV7-6 and TRBJ2-3): GAGVSQSPRYKVTKRGQDVALRCDPISGHVSLYWYRQALGQGPEFLTYFNYEAQQDKSGLPNDRFSAERPEGSISTLTIQRTEQRDSAMYRCASSLEATQYFGPGTRLTVL.

In the case of this clonotype: A read error is possible here, since a much larger clone lies one base away. The chain carries TRBV7-2 and TRBJ2-1; either TRBD1 or TRBD2 may supply D (5 bases each). This CDR3 contains 15 residues. CDR1 and CDR2 from the germline V gene are SGHTA and FQGNSA. Trimming pared 5 bases from V and 2 bases from J, leaving 13 bases between. In DNA, the CDR3 is TGTGCCAGCAGCCCCCTCTCGGGGCCCTACAATGAGCAGTTCTTC. Its protein product is CASSPLSGPYNEQFF. The full variable domain, its missing parts supplied by reference TRBV7-2 and TRBJ2-1, is GAGVSQSPSNKVTEKGKDVELRCDPISGHTALYWYRQSLGQGLEFLIYFQGNSAPDKSGLPSDRFSAERTGGSVSTLTIQRTQQEDSAVYLCASSPLSGPYNEQFFGPGTRLTVL.

This chain joins TRBV6-5 and TRBJ2-1; tentative D call: TRBD1 (6 bases). V was shortened by 4 bases and J by 0 bases, with 10 bases between the two germline ends. There are 15 residues in the CDR3. Per germline, CDR1 MNHEY and CDR2 SVGAGI. The CDR3 sequence is CASSSRGASYNEQFF. CDR3 in DNA: TGTGCCAGCAGTTCCAGGGGTGCCTCCTACAATGAGCAGTTCTTC.

This clonotype was detected once. The V gene is TRBV29-1, the J gene TRBJ2-7; unclear D gene. The germline V gene has CDR1 SQVTM and CDR2 ANQGSEA. This CDR3 region has 14 residues. Trimming stripped 0 bases from V and 4 bases from J, with 13 bases between. The CDR3 DNA sequence: TGCAGCGTTGAAGACGTGGTGTCGGGTTACGAGCAGTACTTC. Its translation: CSVEDVVSGYEQYF.

The genes are TRBV5-1 and TRBJ2-1; the D gene is possibly TRBD2 (7 bases). The germline V and J ends were trimmed by 4 bases and 8 bases, with 25 bases remaining between them. This CDR3 is built from 17 residues. Per germline, CDR1 SGHRS and CDR2 YFSETQ. The CDR3 reads CASSPGTLVGGGDEQFF. The CDR3 nucleotides read TGCGCCAGCAGCCCTGGGACACTAGTAGGGGGGGGCGATGAGCAGTTCTTC.

This clonotype was recorded at least ten times. The V gene is TRBV7-2, the J gene TRBJ1-1, with D maybe TRBD1 (5 bases). This CDR3 has 14 residues. Germline loops: CDR1 SGHTA, CDR2 FQGNSA. V was clipped by 1 base and J by 4 bases, with 10 bases between them. The CDR3 nucleotides read TGTGCCAGCAGCTTAGGATGGGGGGGCACTGAAGCTTTCTTT. This codes for CASSLGWGGTEAFF.

The chain has TRBV5-5 and TRBJ1-1; D is possibly TRBD1 (5 bases). V lost 3 bases to trimming and J lost 8 bases, with 14 bases between them. CDR3 length: 13 amino acids. Germline V lookup: CDR1 SGHKS, CDR2 YYEKEE (reference sequence). CDR3 in DNA: TGTGCCAGCAGCTCCCTTCAAAACAGGGAAGCTTTCTTT. It is translated as CASSSLQNREAFF.

This clonotype was seen many times. The gene calls are TRBV7-6 and TRBJ2-3; 8 bases line up with TRBD2. J was trimmed by 5 bases and V by 1 base; bases with no gene match: 5. The CDR3 spans 15 residues. CDR1 and CDR2 (germline): SGHVS, FNYEAQ. The CDR3 DNA is TGTGCCAGCAGCTTAGGATCCGGGGGGGGAGATACGCAGTATTTT. It encodes CASSLGSGGGDTQYF.

This clonotype has a count of ten or more. The chain links TRBV7-6 to TRBJ1-6; 10 positions match TRBD1. The V and J ends lost 5 bases and 9 bases, in that order; junction bases with no gene match: 4. This CDR3 has 14 residues. CDR1 is SGHVS and CDR2 is FNYEAQ in the germline V gene. Written as DNA, the CDR3 is TGTGCCAGCAGCGCCGGGACAGGGGCTTCACCCCTCCACTTT. Translation gives CASSAGTGASPLHF.

This sequence joins TRBV12-3 or TRBV12-4 and TRBJ1-4; 8 positions match TRBD1. There are 15 residues in the CDR3. V was pared by 5 bases and J by 2 bases, with 4 bases of the junction left unmatched. DNA for the CDR3: TGTGCCAGCAGTCCGAGACAGGGGACTAATGAAAAACTGTTTTTT. Amino acid sequence: CASSPRQGTNEKLFF.

In this sample, this clonotype turned up a few times. This chain joins TRBV12-5 and TRBJ2-6, with 8 bases matching TRBD1. V shed 6 bases and J 2 bases; nucleotides not matched to a gene: 3. The CDR3 is 15 residues long. Germline V gene lookup returns CDR1 LGHNT and CDR2 FRNRAP. The CDR3 sequence is CASGRTGPGANVLTF. CDR3 nucleotide sequence: TGTGCTAGTGGCAGGACAGGGCCTGGGGCCAACGTCCTGACTTTC.

The gene calls are TRBV4-1 and TRBJ1-2; D is ambiguous. V dropped 1 base and J dropped 4 bases, with 16 bases sitting between them. This CDR3 contains 16 residues. CDR1 and CDR2 from the germline V gene are MGHRA and YSYEKL. In DNA form, the CDR3 reads TGCGCCAGCAGCCAAGTCGGCCTTCAAGCGGGCTATGGCTACACCTTC. This codes for CASSQVGLQAGYGYTF.

This chain joins TRBV9 and TRBJ2-2; maybe TRBD2 (6 bases). V was shortened by 3 bases and J by 1 base, with 16 bases between the two germline ends. Germline V gives CDR1 SGDLS, CDR2 YYNGEE. The CDR3 runs to 17 residues. The CDR3 loop is CASSAGGRGLNTGELFF. CDR3 in DNA: TGTGCCAGCAGCGCCGGGGGACGAGGATTGAACACCGGGGAGCTGTTTTTT.

The chain has TRBV12-3 or TRBV12-4 and TRBJ2-1, with D unresolved. Trimming cost V 5 bases and J 12 bases, with 11 bases left between them. This CDR3 has 11 amino acids. CDR3 sequence reads: CASSPKHGQFF. The CDR3 DNA follows: TGTGCCAGCAGTCCGAAACACGGGCAGTTCTTC.

The chain combines TRBV20-1 with TRBJ1-1; the match to TRBD1 covers 8 bases. This CDR3 spans 15 amino acids. V dropped 3 bases and J dropped 1; count of bases not matched to a gene: 7. Germline V gene sequence: CDR1 DFQATT, CDR2 SNEGSKA (reference sequence). As DNA, the CDR3 is TGCAGTGCTAGCCCTCCGGACAGGGCGAACACTGAAGCTTTCTTT. Translation: CSASPPDRANTEAFF.

This clonotype showed up just a few times. This chain connects TRBV10-3 to TRBJ1-3; TRBD1 matches 7 bases. CDR3 length: 14 amino acids. V shed 2 bases, J shed 3 bases, and the junction held 1 base outside the gene matches. Germline CDR1 ENHRY, CDR2 SYGVKD. The CDR3 loop is CAISEGDSGNTIYF. CDR3 DNA sequence: TGTGCCATCAGTGAGGGGGACAGTGGAAACACCATATATTTT.

This clonotype was picked up a small number of times. The V gene is TRBV12-3 or TRBV12-4, the J gene TRBJ2-7; D gene uncertain. V was clipped by 6 bases and J by 6 bases, with 12 bases between them. CDR3 size: 12 residues. CDR3 protein: CASSSLLGEQYF. In nucleotides, the CDR3 is TGTGCCAGCAGCTCCCTATTGGGCGAGCAGTACTTC.

The chain uses TRBV29-1 and TRBJ2-2, with 10 bases fitting TRBD1. Per the germline V gene, CDR1 is SQVTM and CDR2 is ANQGSEA. The CDR3 contains 16 residues. The junction had 4 bases not matched to a gene; V was cut back by 0 bases and J by 3 bases. CDR3 in amino acids: CSVEDFGTGDTGELFF. As DNA, the CDR3 is TGCAGCGTTGAAGATTTCGGGACAGGGGACACCGGGGAGCTGTTTTTT.

The table lists this clonotype with a few counts. The chain uses TRBV9 and TRBJ1-1; D is unresolved. Germline loops: CDR1 SGDLS, CDR2 YYNGEE. The CDR3 totals 16 residues. Trimming shortened V by 0 bases and J by 0 bases, and 12 bases separated the two germline ends. The chain's CDR3 is CASSVATSPMNTEAFF. CDR3 nucleotide sequence: TGTGCCAGCAGCGTAGCTACCTCGCCGATGAACACTGAAGCTTTCTTT.

This clonotype has a handful of counts. This chain connects TRBV6-1 to TRBJ1-2, with 7 bases that match TRBD1. V shed 6 bases and J 8 bases; nucleotides not matched to a gene: 12. CDR3 size: 14 residues. Germline assignment: CDR1 MNHNS and CDR2 SASEGT. DNA for the CDR3: TGTGCCAGCAGCCGCGATGGACAGGTGGGCGGCTACACCTTC. As protein: CASSRDGQVGGYTF.

The V and J genes are TRBV6-1 and TRBJ2-7; 8 nucleotides line up with TRBD1. Germline values: CDR1 MNHNS, CDR2 SASEGT. This CDR3 comprises 13 residues. V shed 5 bases and J 4 bases; nucleotides not matched to a gene: 4. The CDR3 DNA is TGTGCCAGCAGTCCGGACAGGGCATACGAGCAGTACTTC. Translated: CASSPDRAYEQYF.

V gene TRBV20-1 combines with J gene TRBJ1-1; D unresolved. Looked up from germline, CDR1 is DFQATT and CDR2 is SNEGSKA (reference sequence). The CDR3 runs 11 residues. Trimming pared 6 bases from V and 0 bases from J, leaving 5 bases between. The CDR3 sequence is CSAVLNTEAFF. DNA of the CDR3: TGCAGTGCAGTGCTGAACACTGAAGCTTTCTTT.

This clonotype was seen a few times. The chain uses TRBV20-1 and TRBJ2-7; the D call may be TRBD1 or TRBD2 (5 bases each). The germline V gene has CDR1 DFQATT and CDR2 SNEGSKA (reference sequence). This CDR3 contains 14 residues. V lost 4 bases and J 2 bases, leaving 15 bases between the germline ends. This chain's CDR3 is CSAIRQGPTYEQYF. The CDR3 DNA sequence: TGCAGTGCTATCAGGCAGGGACCGACCTACGAGCAGTACTTC.

The V gene is TRBV5-1, the J gene TRBJ2-1, with TRBD2 matching over 8 bases. The germline V gene encodes CDR1 SGHRS and CDR2 YFSETQ. The J segment lost 7 bases and the V segment lost 5 bases, leaving 14 bases of the junction unmatched. CDR3 size: 16 residues. The DNA for the CDR3 is TGCGCCAGCAGACCCGCGTCCGGGGGGGCCCGGAATGAGCAGTTCTTC. It translates to CASRPASGGARNEQFF. The full variable domain, its missing parts supplied by reference TRBV5-1 and TRBJ2-1, is KAGVTQTPRYLIKTRGQQVTLSCSPISGHRSVSWYQQTPGQGLQFLFEYFSETQRNKGNFPGRFSGRQFSNSRSEMNVSTLELGDSALYLCASRPASGGARNEQFFGPGTRLTVL.

For the CDR3, the DNA is TGTGCCAGCAGCCCTTGGGTGATGACAGGGAACGACGAGCAGTACTTC. Protein sequence: CASSPWVMTGNDEQYF. The chain employs TRBV7-6 and TRBJ2-7, with 7 bases aligning to TRBD1. Germline V gene lookup returns CDR1 SGHVS and CDR2 FNYEAQ. Germline trimming cut 5 bases from V and 5 bases from J; bases unmatched to any gene: 15. The CDR3 extends over 16 amino acids.

This clonotype was observed many times. This chain joins TRBV7-2 and TRBJ1-5; a weak D match, TRBD1 (5 bases). Trimming shortened V by 1 base and J by 8 bases, and 21 bases separated the two germline ends. Germline V CDR1 and CDR2: SGHTA, FQGNSA. The CDR3 is made up of 17 amino acids. The DNA for the CDR3 is TGTGCCAGCAGCTTAGGAGGGGCTGGGGAGGGTCAGAAGCCCCAGCATTTT. It translates to CASSLGGAGEGQKPQHF.

The chain uses TRBV20-1 and TRBJ1-1; D gene uncertain. Germline lookup yields CDR1 DFQATT and CDR2 SNEGSKA (reference sequence). The CDR3 runs 15 residues. Trimming shortened V by 6 bases and J by 1 base, and 18 bases separated the two germline ends. The CDR3 sequence: CSASPTGIQNTEAFF. CDR3 DNA: TGCAGTGCCTCCCCCACGGGTATCCAGAACACTGAAGCTTTCTTT.

About this clonotype itself: A read error is likely, as this CDR3 ends without the conserved phenylalanine or tryptophan. It is unclear where the CDR3 begins or ends on the DNA, so no DNA is shown, and the CDR3 is as TCRdb lists it. The rearrangement uses TRBV7-6 and TRBJ2-1; TRBD2 reflects the table's D call only, with no check against the DNA. The V gene's germline CDR1 is SGHVS and CDR2 FNYEAQ. The CDR3 is 14 amino acids in total, end residues counted. The chain's CDR3 is CASSAIPVGNEHFL.